The next 25 T cell receptor beta chains were all read from a single sample in a study of blood T cell repertoires in COVID-19. Clones were read by immunoSEQ multiplex PCR, and TCRdb kept only the in-frame ones, dropping some. The sample lists roughly 230,000 clones, about 85% occurring once. Material for sequencing was PBMCs or T cells enriched from blood (not recorded which). These receptors originate from a woman aged 45 to 65 who had been exposed to COVID-19.

This chain joins TRBV4-1 and TRBJ1-1; D may be TRBD1 (5 bases). V lost 4 bases and J lost 2, with 11 bases in between. This CDR3 has 14 residues. Germline V gene data show CDR1 as MGHRA and CDR2 as YSYEKL. The CDR3 reads CASSPGLINTEAFF. The CDR3 region has the DNA TGCGCCAGCAGCCCGGGACTGATTAACACTGAAGCTTTCTTT.

Notes on this clone: The same CDR3 can be traced to other DNA sequences in this sample. The V gene is TRBV4-3, the J gene TRBJ2-3, with D maybe TRBD1 (6 bases). Deletions cut 1 base from V and 3 bases from J, with 11 bases between. The CDR3 runs to 15 residues. Germline V gene data show CDR1 as LGHNA and CDR2 as YSLEER. CDR3 DNA sequence: TGCGCCAGCAGCCAAGCAGGGGCGGGTACAGATACGCAGTATTTT. Residues: CASSQAGAGTDTQYF.

The chain links TRBV19 to TRBJ2-5; 9 bases line up with TRBD1. Germline V CDR1 and CDR2: LNHDA, SQIVND (reference sequence). With 11 bases clipped from V and 4 bases from J, the junction kept 20 bases outside the gene matches. The CDR3 has 17 residues. CDR3 DNA sequence: TGTGCCTCCGGAACCCCCGGGACAGGGCTCTCCCCAGAGACCCAGTACTTC. Translating it yields CASGTPGTGLSPETQYF.

This rearrangement joins TRBV5-1 to TRBJ2-3; the D gene is possibly TRBD1 (5 bases). This CDR3 is 20 amino acids long. The V end was cut by 4 bases, the J end by 0 bases, with 27 bases between. Germline V gene sequence: CDR1 SGHRS, CDR2 YFSETQ. The CDR3 sequence is CASSLRTRTSNLLSTDTQYF. The CDR3 region has the DNA TGCGCCAGCAGCCTACGGACACGAACCTCGAACCTTCTTAGCACAGATACGCAGTATTTT.

The chain is built from TRBV7-2 and TRBJ2-6; maybe TRBD1 (6 bases). CDR1 and CDR2 (germline): SGHTA, FQGNSA. The CDR3 consists of 14 residues. Deletions cut 5 bases from V and 2 bases from J, with 7 bases between. The DNA of the CDR3 is TGTGCCAGCAGCCCAGGGGCTGGGGCCAACGTCCTGACTTTC. Translation: CASSPGAGANVLTF.

The genes are TRBV11-2 and TRBJ1-1, with a possible D match to TRBD1 (5 bases). Germline CDR1 SGHAT, CDR2 FQNNGV. This CDR3 has 14 residues. Deletions cut 7 bases from V and 2 bases from J, with 14 bases between. The CDR3: CASNWGSSNTEAFF. In nucleotides, the CDR3 is TGTGCCAGCAACTGGGGCAGCTCAAACACTGAAGCTTTCTTT. The whole variable domain, remainder taken from reference TRBV11-2 and TRBJ1-1, is EAGVAQSPRYKIIEKRQSVAFWCNPISGHATLYWYQQILGQGPKLLIQFQNNGVVDDSQLPKDRFSAERLKGVDSTLKIQPAKLEDSAVYLCASNWGSSNTEAFFGQGTRLTVV.

The chain couples TRBV5-1 to TRBJ1-2; TRBD1 agrees at 10 bases. Germline V gene lookup returns CDR1 SGHRS and CDR2 YFSETQ. The CDR3 covers 12 residues. After removal of 9 bases from V and 7 bases from J, the junction contained 6 bases not matched to a gene. CDR3 protein: CAKRTGGCGYTF. The CDR3 DNA reads TGCGCCAAACGGACAGGGGGTTGTGGCTACACCTTC. The full variable domain, completed using reference TRBV5-1 and TRBJ1-2, is KAGVTQTPRYLIKTRGQQVTLSCSPISGHRSVSWYQQTPGQGLQFLFEYFSETQRNKGNFPGRFSGRQFSNSRSEMNVSTLELGDSALYLCAKRTGGCGYTFGSGTRLTVV.

Here the CDR3 reads CASSYSLAGGNEQFF. For the CDR3, the DNA is TGTGCCAGCAGTTACTCGCTAGCGGGGGGCAATGAGCAGTTCTTC. The chain employs TRBV6-5 and TRBJ2-1, with 11 bases aligning to TRBD2. Germline V gives CDR1 MNHEY, CDR2 SVGAGI. The CDR3 extends over 15 amino acids. V dropped 0 bases and J dropped 6; count of bases not matched to a gene: 1.

The gene calls are TRBV29-1 and TRBJ1-1, with D possibly TRBD1 on 5 matching bases. The V gene's germline CDR1 is SQVTM and CDR2 ANQGSEA. V was clipped by 3 bases and J by 4 bases, with 12 bases between them. This CDR3 has 13 residues. The CDR3 DNA reads TGCAGCGTTGACAGCGGCGGGGGCACTGAAGCTTTCTTT. Encoded protein: CSVDSGGGTEAFF.

The rearrangement links TRBV5-6 to TRBJ2-5, with 16 bases matching TRBD2. Trimming at V came to 3 bases and at J to 5 bases, leaving 10 bases not matched to a gene. The CDR3 has 18 residues. Per germline, CDR1 SGHDT and CDR2 YYEEEE. The CDR3 region has the DNA TGTGCCAGCAGCTGGACGGGACTAGCGGGGGGGTTAGTGGAGACCCAGTACTTC. Translated: CASSWTGLAGGLVETQYF.

V usage is TRBV9 and J usage is TRBJ2-3, with a tentative D call TRBD2 (5 bases). Germline V CDR1 and CDR2: SGDLS, YYNGEE. V was clipped by 0 bases and J by 3 bases, with 11 bases between them. This CDR3 comprises 15 residues. The CDR3 region is CASSVGASRTDTQYF. DNA for the CDR3: TGTGCCAGCAGCGTAGGGGCTAGCAGAACAGATACGCAGTATTTT.

The V call is TRBV3-1 (or the pseudogene TRBV3-2), the J call TRBJ1-5, with no clear D. The germline V and J ends were trimmed by 4 bases and 7 bases, with 14 bases remaining between them. Germline V CDR1 and CDR2: LGHDT, YNNKEL (reference sequence). The CDR3 covers 14 residues. CDR3 sequence: CASSPREGIQPQHF. The CDR3, as DNA: TGTGCCAGCAGCCCAAGGGAGGGTATCCAGCCCCAGCATTTT.

The rearrangement uses TRBV18 and TRBJ1-1, with 9 nucleotides matching TRBD1. Trimming removed 8 bases from V and 11 bases from J; junction bases left unmatched: 15. Germline assignment: CDR1 KGHSH and CDR2 LQKENI. The CDR3 has 14 residues. The CDR3 sequence: CASTTDRGGSDAFF. The CDR3 DNA reads as TGTGCCAGCACAACGGACAGGGGAGGTTCGGACGCTTTCTTT.

The J gene is TRBJ1-1, the V gene TRBV10-2; TRBD1 matches at 7 bases. V shed 6 bases and J 10 bases; nucleotides not matched to a gene: 17. The CDR3 spans 15 residues. CDR1 WSHSY and CDR2 SAAADI come from the germline V gene. CDR3 region: CASSPGEVGGLGAFF. The CDR3 nucleotides read TGCGCCAGCAGCCCAGGAGAAGTAGGGGGCCTTGGAGCTTTCTTT.

This clone was detected only once. CDR3 region: CASRVQGWTEAFF. CDR3 nucleotide sequence: TGTGCCAGCAGGGTACAGGGCTGGACTGAAGCTTTCTTT. V usage is TRBV6-5 and J usage is TRBJ1-1; tentative D call: TRBD1 (6 bases). The CDR3 extends over 13 amino acids. Trimming cost V 6 bases and J 5 bases, with 13 bases left between them. Germline-derived CDR1 and CDR2 are MNHEY and SVGAGI.

This chain connects TRBV12-3 or TRBV12-4 to TRBJ1-2; a possible D gene is TRBD1 (6 bases). CDR3 size: 12 residues. V dropped 6 bases and J dropped 4 bases, with 9 bases sitting between them. The CDR3 DNA sequence: TGTGCCAGCAGCTGGACAGTCTATGGCTACACCTTC. Its translation: CASSWTVYGYTF.

The rearrangement uses TRBV14 and TRBJ2-7; D possibly corresponds to TRBD1 (6 bases). The CDR3 loop spans 18 amino acids. In germline, CDR1 is SGHDN, CDR2 FVKESK. V was cut by 5 bases and J by 2 bases, with 25 bases left in between. The CDR3 sequence is CASSSLSTGPIKAYEQYF. In nucleotides, the CDR3 is TGTGCCAGCAGCTCCCTCTCGACAGGCCCTATTAAGGCCTACGAGCAGTACTTC.

This clone was counted a single time. V and J are TRBV3-1 (or the pseudogene TRBV3-2) and TRBJ2-7; D gene uncertain. The CDR3 has 12 amino acids. Germline loops: CDR1 LGHDT, CDR2 YNNKEL (reference sequence). Trimming took off 3 bases at V and 9 bases at J, with 12 bases between the two ends. CDR3 amino acids: CASSHTNAGQYF. The CDR3 DNA is TGTGCCAGCAGCCATACTAATGCCGGGCAGTACTTC.

This chain connects TRBV2 to TRBJ1-1; TRBD1 is a possible D gene (6 bases). Trimming cost V 4 bases and J 0 bases, with 9 bases left between them. Germline-derived CDR1 and CDR2 are SNHLY and FYNNEI. The CDR3 consists of 14 residues. The CDR3 protein is CASSAWTVNTEAFF. The CDR3 DNA follows: TGTGCCAGCAGTGCATGGACAGTGAACACTGAAGCTTTCTTT.

This clone was recorded only once. The V call is TRBV7-8, the J call TRBJ2-1, with TRBD2 matching 7 bases. Germline loops: CDR1 SGHVS, CDR2 FQNEAQ. The CDR3 sequence is 17 residues long. The ends lost 4 bases at V and 6 bases at J; junction bases unmatched: 15. Here the CDR3 DNA reads TGTGCCAGCAGCTCCCTGAATTTGGGGGGGACCCCCAATGAGCAGTTCTTC. It yields the protein CASSSLNLGGTPNEQFF.

This clone was detected only a few times. V gene TRBV2 combines with J gene TRBJ2-6; D is perhaps TRBD1 (6 bases). V lost 9 bases and J 2 bases, leaving 8 bases between the germline ends. The length of the CDR3 is 13 residues. The germline gives CDR1 SNHLY, CDR2 FYNNEI. This chain's CDR3 is CASRQAGANVLTF. In DNA, the CDR3 is TGTGCCAGTAGACAGGCTGGGGCCAACGTCCTGACTTTC.

This clone came up a few times. The gene calls are TRBV9 and TRBJ1-6, with D maybe TRBD1 (6 bases). Trimming cost V 3 bases and J 18 bases, with 19 bases left between them. CDR3 length: 13 amino acids. Germline CDR1 is SGDLS and CDR2 is YYNGEE. CDR3 coding DNA: TGTGCCAGCAGCGCCGAACTCGGACAGCGGCCCCACTTT. Translating it yields CASSAELGQRPHF.

The chain couples TRBV4-3 to TRBJ2-1, with D possibly being TRBD1 (6 bases). This CDR3 has 13 amino acids. CDR1 and CDR2 (germline): LGHNA, YSLEER. V shed 4 bases and J shed 7 bases, with 11 bases lying between them. In nucleotides, the CDR3 is TGCGCCAGCAGCCTGCAGGGGTTGAATGAGCAGTTCTTC. Encoded protein: CASSLQGLNEQFF.

This sequence joins TRBV30 and TRBJ2-1, with TRBD2 as a possible D gene (6 bases). The germline gives CDR1 GTSNPN, CDR2 SVGIG (reference sequence). V dropped 5 bases and J dropped 2 bases, with 13 bases sitting between them. CDR3 length equals 14 residues. The CDR3 is CAWGGTATYNEQFF. In nucleotides, the CDR3 is TGTGCCTGGGGGGGGACCGCCACCTACAATGAGCAGTTCTTC.

The chain employs TRBV3-1 (or the pseudogene TRBV3-2) and TRBJ2-2; D perhaps matches TRBD2 (5 bases). Germline CDR1 and CDR2: LGHDT and YNNKEL (reference sequence). V was clipped by 3 bases and J by 2 bases, with 13 bases between them. The CDR3 consists of 16 residues. CDR3 in amino acids: CASSHPRGTNTGELFF. CDR3 bases: TGTGCCAGCAGCCACCCCCGGGGAACTAACACCGGGGAGCTGTTTTTT.